This TCR beta chain was captured by sequencing in a study of T cell clones after liver transplantation (dated by TCRdb to the late 2010s). Regarding the complete study: The samples were obtained from ITN030ST, a randomized trial that attempted immunosuppression withdrawal within 2 years after liver transplantation. After a pre-transplant mixed lymphocyte reaction, TCRbeta sequencing was used to pinpoint donor-reactive T cell clones, which were subsequently tracked in post-transplant blood. As an antigen-independent comparator for the donor-reactive sequences, third party-reactive TCRbeta sequences from pre-transplant MLRs were identified as well. Of the eight recipients, a few were HCV-positive, while the remaining recipients had been transplanted for non-autoimmune, non-viral indications. The subjects received no induction therapy and were kept on standard immunosuppression until randomization at 12-24 months post-transplant. Tolerance was defined as complete withdrawal of immunosuppression for at least one year without a rise in liver enzymes beyond twice the upper limit of normal. Blood samples were collected pre-transplant, pre-randomization before withdrawal, and post-randomization after either full withdrawal or failed withdrawal. The study cohort included 8 liver transplant recipients, of whom 3 were classified as tolerant and 5 as non-tolerant. The research as a whole found: Low numbers of available donor cells limited the measurable donor-reactive repertoire in two subjects. In 5 of 8 subjects, circulating donor-reactive CD4 TCRbeta sequences decreased significantly after transplant, regardless of tolerance or HCV status. The decline in donor-reactive sequences exceeded the decline in third party-reactive sequences, suggesting partial antigen-specific deletion that was unrelated to withdrawal success. Because no allograft tissue specimens were available, donor-reactive T cells may have migrated into the graft instead of being deleted. The conclusions were considered preliminary, being limited by small, heterogeneous patient numbers and non-standardized post-transplant time points. When repertoire turnover was accounted for, significantly reduced detection of donor-reactive sequences was found in 7 of 8 subjects for CD4 and in 8 of 8 subjects for CD8.

This clone has a single count. Its antigen remains undetermined. One base away there is no much larger clone; base qualities are not given. Frozen genomic DNA underwent high-throughput TCRbeta CDR3 sequencing by immunoSEQ, including PCR amplification, mapping, bias correction and internal controls. In the authors' own workflow: Only productive rearrangements were retained, with each unique TCRbeta sequence defined by its CDR3 nucleotide sequence together with its V and J gene. A sequence counted as donor-reactive only if the sequence showed at least 5-fold expansion in CFSE-low cells compared with unstimulated pre-transplant cells and had a frequency of at least 0.01%. Per-subject minimum frequency thresholds, based on the lowest-template unstimulated sample, ensured at least 90% detection power. Jensen-Shannon divergence between the top 1000 TCRbeta sequences post- versus pre-transplant served as the measure of repertoire turnover. Changes in detection of donor-reactive sequences were assessed with two-sided Fisher's exact tests. In TCRdb, the immuneACCESS table is reduced to in-frame sequences with V and J assigned. These tables do not hold every clone; where another copy was compared, an unresolved V gene accounts for under half, and the others remain unexplained. That table supplies the V and J calls and clone size; D and trimming were determined from the DNA. This sample is represented by roughly 49,000 clones; approximately 71% of them were singletons. The ten largest clones represent 8.5% to 10% of the sample.

For CDR1 and CDR2, the germline V gene lists SGHNT and YENEEA. At the junction V is shortened by 5 bases and J by 7 bases, with 10 bases in between. From the cysteine through the phenylalanine, the CDR3 covers 12 amino acids. Of the read, only the CDR3 DNA is kept; its 36 bases are in frame from base 1. Unstimulated PBMCs, after thawing, were stained for CD3, CD4 and CD8 and then FACS-sorted into CD3+CD4+ and CD3+CD8+ populations. All 8 studied subjects were randomized to withdrawal of immunosuppression. The Qiagen DNeasy Blood and Tissue Kit was used to isolate genomic DNA. The sequence came from a human patient who received a liver transplant. After a transplant, the donor of the graft may account for some T cells. The rearranged chain carries TRBV11-3 and TRBJ2-3, with the D gene uncertain. Sequenced material: CD4+ T cells from blood, taken approximately 54 months after liver transplant. Read as DNA, the sequence is TGTGCCAGCAGCCCGGATAGGTATACGCAGTATTTT. This encodes CASSPDRYTQYF.